The 22 T cell receptor beta chains below all came from one sample that was sequenced in a study of cytomegalovirus exposure and HLA in healthy donors. The PCR used 60 Vbeta and 13 Jbeta primers. Libraries were prepared by immunoSEQ multiplex PCR; TCRdb keeps only in-frame clonotypes and omits some of them. The repertoire holds about 130,000 clones, with around 75% as singletons. The sequenced sample was PBMCs. These TCRs come from a man aged 25-40 years in good health and CMV-seronegative.

The V gene is TRBV28, the J gene TRBJ2-5; 11 nucleotides agree with TRBD2. The CDR3 has 13 amino acids. Per the germline V gene, CDR1 is MDHEN and CDR2 is SYDVKM. The V segment lost 8 bases and the J segment 6 bases; nucleotides outside the gene matches: 5. This chain's CDR3 is CASLLAGGKTQYF. CDR3 nucleotides: TGTGCCAGCCTCCTAGCGGGAGGTAAGACCCAGTACTTC. The full variable domain, its missing parts supplied by reference TRBV28 and TRBJ2-5, is DVKVTQSSRYLVKRTGEKVFLECVQDMDHENMFWYRQDPGLGLRLIYFSYDVKMKEKGDIPEGYSVSREKKERFSLILESASTNQTSMYLCASLLAGGKTQYFGPGTRLLVL.

This sequence joins TRBV28 and TRBJ2-7; 7 nucleotides line up with TRBD1. With V trimmed by 5 bases and J by 3 bases, 7 bases remained unmatched. The length of the CDR3 is 14 residues. Germline V lookup: CDR1 MDHEN, CDR2 SYDVKM. This CDR3 reads CASSTQAGGYEQYF. The CDR3 DNA reads TGTGCCAGCAGTACCCAGGCAGGGGGCTACGAGCAGTACTTC.

The rearrangement uses TRBV5-4 and TRBJ1-2; the D gene is possibly TRBD1 (5 bases). The CDR3 is 18 amino acids. The V end was cut by 0 bases, the J end by 2 bases, with 20 bases between. Germline CDR1 is SGHNT and CDR2 is YYREEE (reference sequence). The CDR3 sequence is CASSLGGRVIEPNYGYTF. The CDR3 DNA reads TGTGCCAGCAGCTTGGGTGGCAGGGTTATCGAACCCAACTATGGCTACACCTTC.

The chain has TRBV6-4 and TRBJ2-5; 10 bases are shared with TRBD2. This CDR3 region has 15 residues. Germline trimming cut 7 bases from V and 1 base from J; bases unmatched to any gene: 6. Looked up from germline, CDR1 is MRHNA and CDR2 is SNTAGT. This chain's CDR3 is CASMLSGGAQETQYF. Written as DNA, the CDR3 is TGTGCCAGCATGTTAAGCGGGGGGGCCCAAGAGACCCAGTACTTC.

This chain joins TRBV14 and TRBJ1-1; 8 nucleotides align to TRBD1. This CDR3 contains 21 residues. V trimming: 1 base; J trimming: 1 base; junction bases outside the gene matches: 20. The germline V gene has CDR1 SGHDN and CDR2 FVKESK. The CDR3 reads CASSQGTGFYLSYTPNTEAFF. The CDR3 coding sequence is TGTGCCAGCAGCCAAGGGACAGGGTTTTATTTATCCTACACACCGAACACTGAAGCTTTCTTT.

This clone was seen once. J is TRBJ1-1 and V is TRBV5-6, with D perhaps TRBD1 (6 bases). The germline V gene encodes CDR1 SGHDT and CDR2 YYEEEE. V was clipped by 1 base and J by 1 base, with 11 bases between them. This CDR3 has 15 residues. This CDR3 is CASSLIWTENTEAFF. CDR3 nucleotide sequence: TGTGCCAGCAGCTTGATCTGGACAGAGAACACTGAAGCTTTCTTT.

This clone was counted only a few times. V and J are TRBV27 and TRBJ2-1; 8 bases map to TRBD1. The length of the CDR3 is 13 residues. Looked up from germline, CDR1 is MNHEY and CDR2 is SMNVEV (reference sequence). The J segment lost 6 bases and the V segment lost 10 bases, leaving 8 bases of the junction unmatched. CDR3: CATGTGDLNEQFF. The CDR3 nucleotides are TGTGCCACCGGGACAGGAGATCTCAATGAGCAGTTCTTC.

J is TRBJ2-7 and V is TRBV19, with D unclear. This CDR3 is built from 13 residues. Per the germline V gene, CDR1 is LNHDA and CDR2 is SQIVND (reference sequence). V was clipped by 5 bases and J by 3 bases, with 11 bases between them. CDR3 amino acids: CASSVQMGYEQYF. The DNA of the CDR3 is TGTGCCAGTAGTGTACAGATGGGCTACGAGCAGTACTTC.

The sample holds a few counts of this clone. The chain carries TRBV4-2 and TRBJ1-2; 7 bases are a match to TRBD1. This CDR3 comprises 15 residues. The germline V gene encodes CDR1 LGHNA and CDR2 YNFKEQ. Unmatched junction bases numbered 10, after V lost 1 base and J lost 8 bases. CDR3: CASSQGQGSVVGYTF. The DNA for the CDR3 is TGTGCCAGCAGCCAAGGACAGGGTTCGGTAGTCGGCTACACCTTC.

The V gene is TRBV14, the J gene TRBJ1-1, with 8 positions matching TRBD1. The ends lost 0 bases at V and 0 bases at J; junction bases unmatched: 3. Germline V gene data show CDR1 as SGHDN and CDR2 as FVKESK. The length of the CDR3 is 16 residues. The CDR3 sequence is CASSQDLGQVNTEAFF. DNA of the CDR3: TGTGCCAGCAGCCAAGATTTGGGACAGGTGAACACTGAAGCTTTCTTT.

The rearrangement links TRBV5-6 to TRBJ1-5; 11 bases are shared with TRBD1. Germline CDR1 is SGHDT and CDR2 is YYEEEE. This CDR3 has 15 residues. The junction had 6 bases not matched to a gene; V was cut back by 4 bases and J by 6 bases. The DNA of the CDR3 is TGTGCCAGCAGCGCGGACAGGGGGCTTACTCAGCCCCAGCATTTT. Amino acids: CASSADRGLTQPQHF.

This clone was observed a single time. The chain carries TRBV2 and TRBJ1-1; D unresolved. CDR3 size: 14 residues. V lost 2 bases and J lost 5, with 12 bases in between. CDR1 SNHLY and CDR2 FYNNEI come from the germline V gene. The CDR3 here is CASSEPWAGTEAFF. DNA of the CDR3: TGTGCCAGCAGTGAACCTTGGGCGGGAACTGAAGCTTTCTTT.

This chain connects TRBV5-5 to TRBJ1-5, with TRBD1 matching over 9 bases. Trimming removed 0 bases from V and 1 base from J; junction bases left unmatched: 5. The CDR3 covers 17 residues. Germline values: CDR1 SGHKS, CDR2 YYEKEE (reference sequence). In DNA form, the CDR3 reads TGTGCCAGCAGCTTGGTTGGGACAGGGAGCAGCAATCAGCCCCAGCATTTT. It encodes CASSLVGTGSSNQPQHF.

There are a few counts of this clone. This chain uses TRBV30 with TRBJ2-1, with a weak D call TRBD2 (5 bases). The CDR3 runs to 12 residues. Germline V gives CDR1 GTSNPN, CDR2 SVGIG (reference sequence). Trimming removed 3 bases at V and 5 bases at J, with 8 bases between. CDR3 sequence: CAWRKRNNEQFF. The CDR3 DNA reads as TGTGCCTGGAGGAAGCGGAACAATGAGCAGTTCTTC.

The chain links TRBV6-5 to TRBJ2-5, with D possibly matching TRBD1 (6 bases). This CDR3 region has 13 residues. CDR1 is MNHEY, CDR2 SVGAGI, per germline. V lost 5 bases and J 5 bases, leaving 12 bases between the germline ends. CDR3 residues: CASSGTRGETQYF. The DNA of the CDR3 is TGTGCCAGCAGTGGGACAAGGGGGGAGACCCAGTACTTC.

This clone occurred a few times. The J gene is TRBJ2-1, the V gene TRBV30, with 11 bases that match TRBD2. The CDR3 has 12 amino acids. Germline-derived CDR1 and CDR2 are GTSNPN and SVGIG (reference sequence). Trimming took 6 bases from V and 13 from J; bases not matched to a gene: 8. CDR3 sequence reads: CACRGLADLQFF. Here the CDR3 DNA reads TGTGCCTGCAGGGGACTAGCGGACCTACAGTTCTTC.

The chain carries TRBV19 and TRBJ2-5, with 8 nucleotides matching TRBD2. CDR1 LNHDA and CDR2 SQIVND come from the germline V gene (reference sequence). The CDR3 extends over 15 amino acids. Losses at the gene ends were 1 base for V and 2 bases for J; bases not matched to a gene: 3. The CDR3 sequence: CASSIGLARQETQYF. CDR3 bases: TGTGCCAGTAGTATAGGACTAGCGAGGCAAGAGACCCAGTACTTC. Supplemented by reference TRBV19 and TRBJ2-5, the full variable domain reads DGGITQSPKYLFRKEGQNVTLSCEQNLNHDAMYWYRQDPGQGLRLIYYSQIVNDFQKGDIAEGYSVSREKKESFPLTVTSAQKNPTAFYLCASSIGLARQETQYFGPGTRLLVL.

The CDR3 DNA sequence: TGTGCCATCAGTCGGTACAGGGGCCTCAACTACGAGCAGTACTTC. Its protein is CAISRYRGLNYEQYF. The chain has TRBV10-3 and TRBJ2-7; 7 bases fit TRBD1. Germline assignment: CDR1 ENHRY and CDR2 SYGVKD. J gave up 3 bases and V 5 bases, and 10 bases lay outside the gene matches. This CDR3 region has 15 residues.

The chain is built from TRBV6-1 and TRBJ1-1; 8 bases are shared with TRBD1. V was pared by 3 bases and J by 6 bases, with 12 bases of the junction left unmatched. This CDR3 has 16 amino acids. Germline lookup yields CDR1 MNHNS and CDR2 SASEGT. The CDR3 DNA reads TGTGCCAGCAGTGACGCCGGGACAGGTTGGGGACCTGAAGCTTTCTTT. Amino acids: CASSDAGTGWGPEAFF.

The V call is TRBV5-6, the J call TRBJ2-5, with D possibly matching TRBD2 (5 bases). Germline V CDR1 and CDR2: SGHDT, YYEEEE. V dropped 7 bases and J dropped 2 bases, with 21 bases sitting between them. The CDR3 is 16 amino acids. The CDR3 DNA is TGTGCCAGCGGCCAGTCAAGCAGCGGACCTCAAGAGACCCAGTACTTC. Protein sequence: CASGQSSSGPQETQYF.

This clone was observed a single time. The chain uses TRBV5-6 and TRBJ2-5, with 11 bases lining up with TRBD1. CDR1 is SGHDT, CDR2 YYEEEE, per germline. The CDR3 has 17 amino acids. The ends lost 0 bases at V and 4 bases at J; junction bases unmatched: 8. Written as DNA, the CDR3 is TGTGCCAGCAGCTTGGGGGGGACAGGGGGTTTAAGAGAGACCCAGTACTTC. Translating it yields CASSLGGTGGLRETQYF. Full variable domain (rest looked up from reference TRBV5-6 and TRBJ2-5): DAGVTQSPTHLIKTRGQQVTLRCSPKSGHDTVSWYQQALGQGPQFIFQYYEEEERQRGNFPDRFSGHQFPNYSSELNVNALLLGDSALYLCASSLGGTGGLRETQYFGPGTRLLVL.

On this clone: Germline is not matched at one junction end, which may reflect a read error. J is TRBJ2-7 and V is TRBV7-7, with TRBD2 matching 10 bases. The CDR3 runs 14 residues. The germline gives CDR1 SSHAT, CDR2 FNYEAQ (reference sequence). The DNA for the CDR3 is TGTGCTAGCAGCCTTAGCGGGGGGTCCTACGAGCAGTACTTC. The encoded protein is CASSLSGGSYEQYF.